These T cell receptor beta chains were read from a single sample in a study of blood T cell repertoires in COVID-19. Sequencing used immunoSEQ multiplex PCR; TCRdb keeps in-frame clones, though not all of them. The sample carries 350,000 to 450,000 clones, 85% to 90% recorded once. Input material: PBMCs or T cells enriched from blood (not recorded which). Receptors were obtained from a man aged 30 to 39 who had recovered from COVID-19. The CDR3 runs from the conserved cysteine through the conserved F or W. A D gene is named only where the DNA matches it firmly. A clone size is listed for some rows: how often the clone was seen (once, few, many), or a class if it is expanded.

d_call,j_call,clone_size,v_call,cdr3_aa,cdr3_nt
NA,TRBJ2-6,NA,TRBV27,CASSPGEFYGANVLTF,TGTGCCAGCAGCCCCGGGGAGTTCTATGGGGCCAACGTCCTGACTTTC
TRBD1,TRBJ2-7,NA,TRBV4-1,CARSRPGQANPYEQYF,TGCGCCCGCAGCCGACCGGGACAGGCAAACCCTTACGAGCAGTACTTC
NA,TRBJ2-3,NA,TRBV28,CASRIPTGDTQYF,TGTGCCAGCAGAATACCCACGGGAGATACGCAGTATTTT
TRBD1,TRBJ2-3,once,TRBV11-2,CASSLSPGQGKSKQYF,TGTGCCAGCAGCTTGAGCCCGGGACAGGGGAAGTCGAAACAGTATTTT
NA,TRBJ2-3,NA,TRBV12-3/TRBV12-4,CASSFGRADTQYF,TGTGCCAGCAGTTTTGGCAGGGCTGATACGCAGTATTTT
TRBD2,TRBJ2-1,NA,TRBV2,CASSETSGTYNEQFF,TGTGCCAGCAGTGAGACTAGCGGGACCTACAATGAGCAGTTCTTC
TRBD1,TRBJ2-7,NA,TRBV19,CASSRSGQPYEQYF,TGTGCCAGTAGTAGATCGGGACAGCCCTACGAGCAGTACTTC
NA,TRBJ2-1,NA,TRBV30,CAWSVRGNEQFF,TGTGCCTGGAGTGTAAGAGGTAATGAGCAGTTCTTC
NA,TRBJ1-2,NA,TRBV29-1,CSVLLAYGYTF,TGCAGCGTTCTCCTGGCCTATGGCTACACCTTC
TRBD1,TRBJ2-7,NA,TRBV10-3,CATSGTGDNEQYF,TGTGCCACCTCCGGGACAGGGGACAACGAGCAGTACTTC
TRBD1,TRBJ1-6,NA,TRBV3-1/TRBV3-2,CASSQSGTVGSPLHF,TGTGCCAGCAGCCAATCCGGGACAGTTGGTTCACCCCTCCACTTT
TRBD2,TRBJ2-7,NA,TRBV9,CASSKDGTSGSEQYF,TGTGCCAGCAGCAAAGATGGGACTAGCGGGAGCGAGCAGTACTTC
TRBD1,TRBJ1-5,NA,TRBV7-8,CASSLDGTALEGPQHF,TGTGCCAGCAGCTTAGACGGGACAGCCTTGGAGGGGCCCCAGCATTTT
TRBD1,TRBJ1-5,NA,TRBV28,CASSSGQGGLFMGQPQHF,TGTGCCAGCAGTTCGGGACAGGGGGGCCTCTTTATGGGTCAGCCCCAGCATTTT
NA,TRBJ1-4,few,TRBV7-6,CASSLGAPGNEKLFF,TGTGCCAGCAGCTTAGGGGCGCCCGGTAATGAAAAACTGTTTTTT
TRBD2,TRBJ2-2,NA,TRBV7-2,CASSRGGSTTGELFF,TGTGCCAGCAGCCGCGGCGGGAGCACCACCGGGGAGCTGTTTTTT
NA,TRBJ2-7,NA,TRBV19,CATDRSLGDEQYF,TGTGCCACCGACAGGTCCCTCGGAGACGAGCAGTACTTC
NA,TRBJ2-1,NA,TRBV11-3,CASSSTLQGGLGEQFF,TGTGCCAGCAGCTCGACCCTACAGGGGGGGCTAGGTGAGCAGTTCTTC
TRBD2,TRBJ2-1,NA,TRBV13,CASSPRGGDEQFF,TGTGCCAGCAGCCCCCGGGGGGGGGATGAGCAGTTCTTC
NA,TRBJ2-5,few,TRBV2,CASSESFQETQYF,TGTGCCAGCAGTGAGTCTTTTCAAGAGACCCAGTACTTC
NA,TRBJ1-1,NA,TRBV19,CASSILGWGREEVEAFF,TGTGCCAGTAGTATATTAGGGTGGGGCCGCGAAGAGGTTGAAGCTTTCTTT
TRBD2,TRBJ2-3,NA,TRBV19,CASSKAGPPADTQYF,TGTGCCAGTAGTAAAGCGGGACCACCGGCAGATACGCAGTATTTT
NA,TRBJ1-5,once,TRBV7-2,CASSFGQYNQPQHF,TGTGCCAGCAGCTTTGGACAGTACAATCAGCCCCAGCATTTT
NA,TRBJ1-6,NA,TRBV3-1/TRBV3-2,CASNLAPEAPLHF,TGTGCCAGCAATTTAGCTCCGGAGGCACCCCTCCACTTT
TRBD1,TRBJ1-2,NA,TRBV30,CAWSVPRQGALGYTF,TGTGCCTGGAGTGTTCCGAGACAGGGGGCTCTCGGCTACACCTTC
NA,TRBJ2-2,NA,TRBV19,CASSIYPGTGELFF,TGTGCCAGTAGTATCTATCCCGGCACCGGGGAGCTGTTTTTT
NA,TRBJ1-4,NA,TRBV29-1,CSVERQQEGDEKLFF,TGCAGCGTTGAACGCCAACAGGAAGGGGATGAAAAACTGTTTTTT
TRBD1,TRBJ2-2,NA,TRBV7-3,CASSPPGQTNTGELFF,TGTGCCAGCAGCCCCCCGGGACAGACGAACACCGGGGAGCTGTTTTTT
TRBD2,TRBJ2-3,NA,TRBV19,CASSIDGTSGNQDTQYF,TGTGCCAGTAGTATAGATGGGACTAGCGGCAATCAAGATACGCAGTATTTT
NA,TRBJ1-5,NA,TRBV5-1,CASSLDGANQPQHF,TGCGCCAGCAGCTTGGATGGGGCCAATCAGCCCCAGCATTTT
NA,TRBJ2-7,NA,TRBV7-8,CASSPLGGYFYELYF,TGTGCCAGCAGCCCCTTAGGGGGTTACTTCTACGAGCTGTACTTC
TRBD1,TRBJ1-1,NA,TRBV30,CAATPGQMNTEAFF,TGTGCCGCTACCCCGGGACAGATGAACACTGAAGCTTTCTTT
TRBD1,TRBJ1-4,NA,TRBV19,CASRTSRQGVEKLFF,TGTGCCAGTAGAACCTCACGACAGGGGGTTGAAAAACTGTTTTTT
NA,TRBJ1-2,NA,TRBV2,CASSNQVPGSYGYTF,TGTGCCAGCAGTAATCAGGTCCCAGGGTCCTATGGCTACACCTTC
NA,TRBJ2-2,NA,TRBV7-6,CASCRERNTGELFF,TGTGCCAGCTGTCGGGAGAGGAACACCGGGGAGCTGTTTTTT
NA,TRBJ1-5,NA,TRBV10-1,CAGGSRGAWSNQPQHF,TGCGCCGGAGGGAGCCGAGGAGCATGGAGCAATCAGCCCCAGCATTTT
NA,TRBJ2-1,NA,TRBV5-1,CASRGLTYNEQFF,TGCGCCAGCAGAGGACTCACCTACAATGAGCAGTTCTTC
NA,TRBJ1-1,NA,TRBV27,CASSLRIGGETFF,TGTGCCAGCAGTTTACGTATAGGGGGGGAAACTTTCTTT
NA,TRBJ2-5,NA,TRBV5-4,CASSLTQGLETQYF,TGTGCCAGCAGCTTGACACAGGGCCTGGAGACCCAGTACTTC
TRBD1,TRBJ2-1,NA,TRBV28,CASSLYGQVLYNEQFF,TGTGCCAGCAGTTTATACGGACAGGTTCTATACAATGAGCAGTTCTTC
NA,TRBJ1-2,NA,TRBV21-1,CASSPPTGTYTF,TGTGCCAGCAGCCCCCCGACAGGGACCTACACCTTC
TRBD1,TRBJ1-4,NA,TRBV25-1,CASSVPGTGTEKLFF,TGTGCCAGCAGTGTCCCCGGGACAGGGACTGAAAAACTGTTTTTT
TRBD2,TRBJ2-5,NA,TRBV7-2,CASSNRLAGGVETQYF,TGTGCCAGCAGCAACAGACTAGCGGGAGGGGTAGAGACCCAGTACTTC
NA,TRBJ2-1,NA,TRBV29-1,CSVEGPGRSSYNEQFF,TGCAGCGTTGAAGGCCCAGGGCGTAGCTCCTACAATGAGCAGTTCTTC